This T cell receptor (beta chain) is from a study of patients and donors after allogeneic stem cell transplantation. Each CDR3 protein gets one entry after TCRdb re-called the RT-PCR reads with MiXCR. This sample carries about a million distinct CDR3 sequences, about a sixth of them seen once, and the ten largest clones take under 6.5%. What was sequenced was blood, either unsorted or a sorted T cell fraction (not recorded which). The TCR originated in a human donor who was either an allogeneic HSCT recipient or a stem cell or donor lymphocyte infusion donor (not recorded which). It is not recorded whose cells these are; they may come from a transplant donor.

CDR3 in DNA: TGTGCCAGCAGTTTGGGGACAGGGGTCCGAGGGCCCCAGCATTTT. This codes for CASSLGTGVRGPQHF. The rearrangement uses TRBV12-3 or TRBV12-4 and TRBJ1-5, with TRBD1 identical over 10 bases. The CDR3 runs to 15 residues. Trimming cost V 3 bases and J 9 bases; bases outside gene matches: 8.